These 4 T cell receptor beta chains share one sample of origin, sequenced in a study of control samples from healthy donors and cancer patients. TCRdb keeps only in-frame clones here, not all; method: immunoSEQ multiplex PCR. The repertoire holds 130,000 to 150,000 clones, about 91% seen once, with approximately 3% in the top ten. The sequencing input was blood. The receptors derive from a man under 40 in good health.

The V gene is TRBV28, the J gene TRBJ2-7, with 8 bases that match TRBD2. Losses at the gene ends were 6 bases for V and 3 bases for J; bases not matched to a gene: 10. The CDR3 consists of 15 residues. Germline values: CDR1 MDHEN, CDR2 SYDVKM. The CDR3 here is CASRRYSGENYEQYF. The CDR3 coding sequence is TGTGCCAGCAGACGATATAGCGGGGAGAACTACGAGCAGTACTTC.

With regard to this clone: A read error may produce the germline difference seen at one junction end. The chain joins TRBV3-1 (or the pseudogene TRBV3-2) to TRBJ2-3, with 7 bases that match TRBD2. Germline CDR1 is LGHDT and CDR2 is YNNKEL (reference sequence). CDR3 length equals 15 residues. Here the CDR3 DNA reads TGTGCCAGCAACCAAGGGCGGGGGAGCACAGATACGCAGTATTTT. Translated, it gives CASNQGRGSTDTQYF.

The chain is built from TRBV9 and TRBJ2-3; the match to TRBD1 covers 9 bases. Unmatched junction bases numbered 6, after V lost 4 bases and J lost 0 bases. The CDR3 extends over 16 amino acids. CDR1 and CDR2 (germline): SGDLS, YYNGEE. CDR3 coding DNA: TGTGCCAGCAGCAGAGGGACAGGGTCTAGCACAGATACGCAGTATTTT. It yields the protein CASSRGTGSSTDTQYF.

This chain uses TRBV14 with TRBJ1-2; TRBD1 agrees at 9 bases. Germline V gives CDR1 SGHDN, CDR2 FVKESK. The CDR3 spans 17 residues. The trim removed 0 bases at V and 4 bases at J, leaving 9 bases unmatched. CDR3 protein: CASSQESFGTGRYGYTF. CDR3 nucleotide sequence: TGTGCCAGCAGCCAAGAAAGTTTTGGGACAGGGCGCTATGGCTACACCTTC.